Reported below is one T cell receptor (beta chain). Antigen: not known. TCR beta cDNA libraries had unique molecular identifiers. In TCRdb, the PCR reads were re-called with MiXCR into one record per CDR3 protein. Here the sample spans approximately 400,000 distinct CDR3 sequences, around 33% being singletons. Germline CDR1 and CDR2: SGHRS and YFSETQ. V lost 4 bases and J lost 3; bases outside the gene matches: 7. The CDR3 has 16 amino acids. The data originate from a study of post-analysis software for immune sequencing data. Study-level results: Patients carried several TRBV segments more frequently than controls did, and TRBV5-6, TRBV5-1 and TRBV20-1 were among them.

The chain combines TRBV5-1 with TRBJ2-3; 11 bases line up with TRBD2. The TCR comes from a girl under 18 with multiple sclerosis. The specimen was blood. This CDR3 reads CASSILTSGETDTQYF. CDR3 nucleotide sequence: TGCGCCAGCAGCATCCTGACTAGCGGGGAGACAGATACGCAGTATTTT.